This TCR beta chain was retrieved from a study of blood T cell repertoires in COVID-19. Details on this clone: One end of the junction does not line up with germline, which may come from a read error.

The CDR3 is 17 amino acids. CDR1 SSHAT and CDR2 FNYEAQ come from the germline V gene (reference sequence). Profiling relied on immunoSEQ multiplex PCR, and the TCRdb table lists in-frame clones only, not all of them. The data contain roughly 500,000 clones, 70% to 90% of them singletons. Sequencing was performed on peripheral blood. V is TRBV7-7 and J is TRBJ2-2, with TRBD1 identical over 8 bases. This clonotype was obtained from a human donor in a cohort sampled during active COVID-19. CDR3 residues: CASSLDARQGITGELFF. The DNA for the CDR3 is TGTGCTAGCAGCTTAGACGCGCGACAGGGGATCACCGGGGAGCTGTTTTTT. Variable domain in full (rest from reference TRBV7-7 and TRBJ2-2): GAGVSQSPRYKVTKRGQDVTLRCDPISSHATLYWYQQALGQGPEFLTYFNYEAQPDKSGLPSDRFSAERPEGSISTLTIQRTEQRDSAMYRCASSLDARQGITGELFFGEGSRLTVL.